This T cell receptor (beta chain) came from a study of T-cell memory formation after mild COVID-19. Libraries for TCRalpha and TCRbeta carried sample barcodes and unique molecular identifiers via 5'RACE. TCRdb used MiXCR to reprocess the 5' RACE reads, holding one entry per CDR3 protein. The table includes 450,000 or so distinct CDR3 sequences, approximately 25% detected once. The CDR3 contains 17 residues. Trimming left V 0 bases short and J 0 bases short, with 12 bases between. CDR1 and CDR2 (germline): MNHNS, SASEGT. The chain joins TRBV6-1 to TRBJ2-1, with D possibly being TRBD2 (6 bases). The material sequenced was PBMCs or a T cell subset sorted from them (not recorded which). The sequence came from an adult woman who had mild COVID-19 (a few samples of this study predate the infection). Cell type and time point are not known. The CDR3 nucleotides read TGTGCCAGCAGTGAAGCGAGGGACTTCCTCTCCTACAATGAGCAGTTCTTC. This codes for CASSEARDFLSYNEQFF.